The 32 T cell receptor beta chains below were found in one sample sequenced in a study of cytomegalovirus exposure and HLA in healthy donors. PCR amplification relied on 60 Vbeta primers (plus 13 Jbeta primers). Using immunoSEQ multiplex PCR, the repertoire was profiled, and TCRdb retains in-frame clones only, with some absent. The data contain about 110,000 clones, 60% to 85% of them singletons. Input material: PBMCs. The receptors derive from a female donor in good health and CMV-seropositive.

The chain combines TRBV28 with TRBJ1-1; 12 bases are a match to TRBD1. CDR3 length: 14 amino acids. With 9 bases clipped from V and 4 bases from J, the junction kept 6 bases outside the gene matches. The germline CDR1 and CDR2 sequences are MDHEN and SYDVKM. CDR3 coding DNA: TGTGCCAGTGGGACAGGGGGCACTCCCACTGAAGCTTTCTTT. Protein sequence: CASGTGGTPTEAFF.

In this sample, this clone turned up a few times. V usage is TRBV4-1 and J usage is TRBJ2-1, with D possibly TRBD2 on 6 matching bases. V lost 1 base and J 10 bases, leaving 23 bases between the germline ends. Germline V gene sequence: CDR1 MGHRA, CDR2 YSYEKL. The CDR3 spans 17 residues. CDR3 DNA sequence: TGCGCCAGCAGCCAAGTAGCATGGGGACCGGGAGAGGAGGAGCAGTTCTTC. It specifies CASSQVAWGPGEEEQFF.

This chain uses TRBV11-3 with TRBJ2-1; D might be TRBD2 (7 bases). Deletions cut 5 bases from V and 1 base from J, with 12 bases between. Germline CDR1 and CDR2: SGHNT and YENEEA. This CDR3 is 15 amino acids long. As DNA, the CDR3 is TGTGCCAGCAGCACAGGGAGGGTTTCCTACAATGAGCAGTTCTTC. Its protein is CASSTGRVSYNEQFF.

This clone was counted only a few times. V and J are TRBV15 and TRBJ2-7; weak D call: TRBD1 (6 bases). The germline V and J ends were trimmed by 8 bases and 0 bases, with 20 bases remaining between them. Germline V lookup: CDR1 LNHNV, CDR2 YYDKDF (reference sequence). This CDR3 has 16 residues. CDR3 coding DNA: TGTGCCACCTCCAACGGATTAGGACAGTTCTCCTACGAGCAGTACTTC. It encodes CATSNGLGQFSYEQYF.

This rearrangement joins TRBV5-6 to TRBJ2-1; D is uncertain. Trimming left V 0 bases short and J 3 bases short, with 4 bases between. This CDR3 has 13 amino acids. Germline V gives CDR1 SGHDT, CDR2 YYEEEE. The CDR3 DNA follows: TGTGCCAGCAGCTTGGTAGTCTACAATGAGCAGTTCTTC. This gives the protein CASSLVVYNEQFF.

Here the CDR3 reads CASSQDSSGVGGELFF. CDR3 bases: TGTGCCAGCAGCCAAGATTCTAGCGGGGTAGGGGGGGAGCTGTTTTTT. The rearrangement joins TRBV4-2 to TRBJ2-2, with 9 bases lining up with TRBD2. Germline trimming cut 0 bases from V and 8 bases from J; bases unmatched to any gene: 7. The CDR3 sequence is 16 residues long. CDR1 and CDR2 (germline): LGHNA, YNFKEQ.

Notes on this clone: One end of the junction varies from germline; a read error may be responsible. The chain employs TRBV7-7 and TRBJ2-1, with TRBD2 matching over 8 bases. The CDR3 is 15 amino acids. CDR1 SSHAT and CDR2 FNYEAQ come from the germline V gene (reference sequence). The CDR3 DNA reads TGTGCTAGCAGCGGGGGACACGGTAACTACAATGAGCAGTTCTTC. Translating it yields CASSGGHGNYNEQFF.

The chain joins TRBV29-1 to TRBJ1-2; D call uncertain. This CDR3 comprises 11 residues. V lost 0 bases and J 8 bases, leaving 7 bases between the germline ends. Germline V CDR1 and CDR2: SQVTM, ANQGSEA. This chain's CDR3 is CSVEDRAGYTF. The CDR3 DNA reads as TGCAGCGTTGAAGATCGAGCGGGCTACACCTTC.

Only one count was recorded for this clone. V is TRBV7-3 and J is TRBJ2-3; D is unclear. The V end lost 2 bases, the J end lost 6 bases, and 9 bases lay between the germline ends. CDR3 length: 13 amino acids. Germline assignment: CDR1 SGHTA and CDR2 FQGTGA. CDR3 bases: TGTGCCAGCAGCTTATTTAGTGCGGATACGCAGTATTTT. Its translation is CASSLFSADTQYF.

The chain uses TRBV18 and TRBJ2-1; the D gene is possibly TRBD1 (7 bases). Looked up from germline, CDR1 is KGHSH and CDR2 is LQKENI. The CDR3 totals 16 residues. Deletions cut 3 bases from V and 3 bases from J, with 15 bases between. The CDR3 loop is CASSPNRGLGYNEQFF. The CDR3 DNA reads as TGTGCCAGCTCACCTAACAGGGGACTTGGCTACAATGAGCAGTTCTTC.

This rearrangement joins TRBV4-3 to TRBJ2-7; 9 nucleotides match TRBD1. The CDR3 has 15 residues. In germline, CDR1 is LGHNA, CDR2 YSLEER. J lost 2 bases, V lost 2 bases, and 4 bases had no gene match. CDR3: CASSQFTGGTYEQYF. The CDR3 DNA reads as TGCGCCAGCAGCCAATTTACAGGGGGCACCTACGAGCAGTACTTC.

This chain links TRBV2 with TRBJ2-1; TRBD1 might be the D (6 bases). Between the trimmed V and J ends, which lost 5 bases and 8 bases, there was a span of 10 bases. This CDR3 contains 12 residues. Germline CDR1 reads SNHLY; CDR2 reads FYNNEI. In nucleotides, the CDR3 is TGTGCCAGCAGTACAGGGTTCGATGAGCAGTTCTTC. Protein: CASSTGFDEQFF.

The gene calls are TRBV2 and TRBJ2-3, with 10 bases aligning to TRBD2. Germline-derived CDR1 and CDR2 are SNHLY and FYNNEI. CDR3 length: 17 residues. The ends lost 7 bases at V and 4 bases at J; junction bases unmatched: 14. CDR3 loop: CASIPRAGGLDSDTQYF. In DNA form, the CDR3 reads TGTGCCAGCATCCCGAGAGCGGGGGGGCTGGATTCAGATACGCAGTATTTT.

To note about this clone: At one boundary the junction diverges from the germline segment, which might be a read error. This chain connects TRBV7-2 to TRBJ2-1; TRBD2 matches 8 bases. Germline-derived CDR1 and CDR2 are SGHTA and FQGNSA. The CDR3 loop spans 14 amino acids. Written as DNA, the CDR3 is TGTGTCAGCAGCTCGGGACTAGTTGTGGATGAGCAGTTCTTC. Translation gives CVSSSGLVVDEQFF.

The rearrangement uses TRBV28 and TRBJ2-7, with 8 bases lining up with TRBD2. V was pared by 4 bases and J by 3 bases, with 11 bases of the junction left unmatched. Germline CDR1 and CDR2: MDHEN and SYDVKM. CDR3 length equals 16 residues. As DNA, the CDR3 is TGTGCCAGCAGTTCCCATAGCGGGATGCCCCTCTACGAGCAGTACTTC. Amino acids: CASSSHSGMPLYEQYF.

This clone was counted between two and nine times. This chain links TRBV19 with TRBJ1-1; tentative D call: TRBD1 (5 bases). Germline assignment: CDR1 LNHDA and CDR2 SQIVND (reference sequence). The V end was cut by 1 base, the J end by 5 bases, with 14 bases between. The CDR3 is 15 residues long. DNA for the CDR3: TGTGCCAGTAGTATAGGGGGCGGCCAACGGACTGAAGCTTTCTTT. Protein: CASSIGGGQRTEAFF.

V and J are TRBV28 and TRBJ2-7; 9 bases are a match to TRBD2. CDR3 length: 15 residues. Germline V gene data show CDR1 as MDHEN and CDR2 as SYDVKM. Unmatched junction bases numbered 12, after V lost 7 bases and J lost 5 bases. In DNA, the CDR3 is TGTGCCAGCACCCCTGCGGGAGGGCCTAGGGACGAGCAGTACTTC. It translates to CASTPAGGPRDEQYF.

The chain joins TRBV19 to TRBJ2-5; 7 bases are shared with TRBD1. The CDR3 is made up of 16 amino acids. V dropped 5 bases and J dropped 1; count of bases not matched to a gene: 10. The V gene's germline CDR1 is LNHDA and CDR2 SQIVND (reference sequence). CDR3 in DNA: TGTGCCAGTAGTCGCAGCCGGGACAGCCCCCAAGAGACCCAGTACTTC. It specifies CASSRSRDSPQETQYF.

The chain has TRBV6-5 and TRBJ1-2, with a possible D match to TRBD1 (5 bases). Germline CDR1 is MNHEY and CDR2 is SVGAGI. The V end was cut by 6 bases, the J end by 4 bases, with 15 bases between. This CDR3 region has 14 residues. The CDR3: CASSEDRASYGYTF. The CDR3 nucleotides read TGTGCCAGCAGCGAAGACAGAGCCTCCTATGGCTACACCTTC.

The chain's CDR3 is CAKIRGGNTEAFF. CDR3 nucleotides: TGTGCCAAGATCAGGGGCGGGAACACTGAAGCTTTCTTT. This chain joins TRBV2 and TRBJ1-1; D possibly corresponds to TRBD1 (6 bases). The CDR3 runs 13 residues. Germline CDR1 SNHLY, CDR2 FYNNEI. Trimming removed 10 bases from V and 1 base from J, with 13 bases in between.

This chain joins TRBV7-3 and TRBJ2-3; TRBD2 matches at 9 bases. The CDR3 loop spans 16 amino acids. Germline V gene lookup returns CDR1 SGHTA and CDR2 FQGTGA. V lost 11 bases to trimming and J lost 1 base; unmatched junction nucleotides: 13. The CDR3 DNA reads TGTGCCCCACGCGGGGGGGCCCACTTCTGCACAGATACGCAGTATTTT. Amino acids: CAPRGGAHFCTDTQYF.

This rearrangement joins TRBV2 to TRBJ2-7, with D possibly matching TRBD2 (5 bases). CDR3 size: 14 residues. Germline CDR1 SNHLY, CDR2 FYNNEI. The germline V and J ends were trimmed by 5 bases and 4 bases, with 15 bases remaining between them. CDR3 DNA sequence: TGTGCCAGCAGTACCGGAACTAGTAGGTACGAGCAGTACTTC. Translating it yields CASSTGTSRYEQYF.

V usage is TRBV28 and J usage is TRBJ2-6, with 9 bases lining up with TRBD1. This CDR3 has 18 amino acids. The V gene end was trimmed by 5 bases and the J gene end by 2 bases; junction bases not matched to a gene: 10. CDR1 MDHEN and CDR2 SYDVKM come from the germline V gene. This CDR3 reads CASSLAGTGHPGANVLTF. As DNA, the CDR3 is TGTGCCAGCAGTCTCGCTGGGACAGGGCACCCTGGGGCCAACGTCCTGACTTTC.

This clone has only a few counts. The junction does not match germline at one end; this may be a read error. V gene TRBV7-9 combines with J gene TRBJ2-1; no clear D gene. This CDR3 spans 12 amino acids. Germline-derived CDR1 and CDR2 are SEHNR and FQNEAQ (reference sequence). In DNA, the CDR3 is TGTTCCAGCAGCCCTGACTTATCGTTGCAGTTCTTC. This translates into CSSSPDLSLQFF.

This clone was seen only a few times. V usage is TRBV6-1 and J usage is TRBJ1-2; TRBD1 is a possible D gene (5 bases). The CDR3 length is 13 residues. Looked up from germline, CDR1 is MNHNS and CDR2 is SASEGT. Trimming pared 8 bases from V and 7 bases from J, leaving 17 bases between. The DNA of the CDR3 is TGTGCCAGCGAGACGATAGGGGTTTTTGGCTACACCTTC. It encodes CASETIGVFGYTF.

This rearrangement joins TRBV7-9 to TRBJ2-1; D might be TRBD2 (5 bases). Trimming took 8 bases from V and 0 from J, leaving 17 bases between them. The CDR3 is 16 residues long. The germline CDR1 and CDR2 sequences are SEHNR and FQNEAQ (reference sequence). The CDR3: CASLPRGLSSYNEQFF. The CDR3 coding sequence is TGTGCCAGCCTTCCTCGCGGGCTTAGCTCCTACAATGAGCAGTTCTTC.

V and J are TRBV11-2 and TRBJ2-7, with TRBD2 matching over 16 bases. The CDR3 runs to 20 residues. Germline CDR1 reads SGHAT; CDR2 reads FQNNGV. V was pared by 0 bases and J by 3 bases, with 11 bases of the junction left unmatched. The CDR3 nucleotides read TGTGCCAGCAGCTTAGAACGCCCGCCGGGACTAGCGGGAGGGCTCTACGAGCAGTACTTC. Its protein product is CASSLERPPGLAGGLYEQYF.

This chain uses TRBV28 with TRBJ2-1, with 10 nucleotides matching TRBD2. The CDR3 is 14 residues long. Germline V gene lookup returns CDR1 MDHEN and CDR2 SYDVKM. J lost 5 bases, V lost 10 bases, and 8 bases had no gene match. The CDR3 nucleotides are TGTGCCACCACCACTAGCGGGGCTAACAATGAGCAGTTCTTC. Translated: CATTTSGANNEQFF.

The chain uses TRBV29-1 and TRBJ2-7; 9 nucleotides match TRBD1. Germline V CDR1 and CDR2: SQVTM, ANQGSEA. The CDR3 spans 12 residues. Unmatched junction bases numbered 4, after V lost 5 bases and J lost 5 bases. The CDR3 DNA is TGCAGCGTTCGGACAGGGGCCAACGAGCAGTACTTC. Amino acids: CSVRTGANEQYF.

This chain connects TRBV18 to TRBJ1-2; D is possibly TRBD1 (6 bases). Germline lookup yields CDR1 KGHSH and CDR2 LQKENI. CDR3 size: 14 residues. Trimming stripped 3 bases from V and 4 bases from J, with 12 bases between. The CDR3: CASSPALGGYGYTF. The CDR3 DNA sequence: TGTGCCAGCTCACCGGCCTTAGGGGGCTATGGCTACACCTTC.

To note about this clone: Additional DNA sequences in this sample encode the identical CDR3. The rearrangement joins TRBV5-1 to TRBJ1-1; 7 bases line up with TRBD1. J lost 1 base, V lost 4 bases, and 4 bases had no gene match. Germline V gene data show CDR1 as SGHRS and CDR2 as YFSETQ. The length of the CDR3 is 14 residues. In DNA, the CDR3 is TGCGCCAGCAGCCAAGGGACAGCGAACACTGAAGCTTTCTTT. Translation gives CASSQGTANTEAFF.

The gene calls are TRBV6-1 and TRBJ2-3; D might be TRBD2 (6 bases). Germline CDR1 reads MNHNS; CDR2 reads SASEGT. The CDR3 totals 14 residues. Trimming removed 2 bases from V and 8 bases from J, with 14 bases in between. CDR3 DNA sequence: TGTGCCAGCAGTGAATCGGGGGTTGGTGGTACGCAGTATTTT. Its protein product is CASSESGVGGTQYF.